Sequencing of this T cell receptor beta chain was carried out in a study of T cells after yellow fever vaccination. TCRdb re-called the 5' RACE reads through MiXCR, storing one row per CDR3 protein. Among about 300,000 distinct CDR3 sequences, around 8.6% were seen once, and the ten largest hold 3% to 3.5%. The germline CDR1 and CDR2 sequences are GTSNPN and SVGIG (reference sequence). Unmatched junction bases numbered 6, after V lost 1 base and J lost 0 bases. CDR3 length: 17 amino acids. The V call is TRBV30, the J call TRBJ2-6; 7 bases line up with TRBD1. The clonotype was recovered from a man aged 18 to 29 who received the YFV17D yellow fever vaccine. The sequencing here drew on CD4+ T cells sorted from PBMCs, taken 5 days after the yellow fever booster vaccination. The CDR3 nucleotides are TGTGCCTGGAGTGACGACAGGGTGAGCTCTGGGGCCAACGTCCTGACTTTC. It codes for CAWSDDRVSSGANVLTF.